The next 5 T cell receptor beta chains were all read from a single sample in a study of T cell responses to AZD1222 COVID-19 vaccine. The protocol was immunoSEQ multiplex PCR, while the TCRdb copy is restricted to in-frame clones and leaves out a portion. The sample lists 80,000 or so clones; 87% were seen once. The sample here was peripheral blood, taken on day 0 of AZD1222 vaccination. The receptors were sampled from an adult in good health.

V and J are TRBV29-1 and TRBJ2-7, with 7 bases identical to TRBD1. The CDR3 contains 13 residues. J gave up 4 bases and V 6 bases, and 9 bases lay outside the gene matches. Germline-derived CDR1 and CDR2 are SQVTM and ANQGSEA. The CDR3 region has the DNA TGCAGCGTGCGGTCAGGGGGTTTTTACGAGCAGTACTTC. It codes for CSVRSGGFYEQYF.

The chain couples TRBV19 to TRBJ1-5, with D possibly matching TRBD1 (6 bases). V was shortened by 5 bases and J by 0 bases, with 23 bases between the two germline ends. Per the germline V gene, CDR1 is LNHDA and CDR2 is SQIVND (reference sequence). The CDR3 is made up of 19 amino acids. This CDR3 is CASSPDPPGTLYSNQPQHF. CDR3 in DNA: TGTGCCAGTAGTCCCGACCCTCCCGGGACACTTTATAGCAATCAGCCCCAGCATTTT.

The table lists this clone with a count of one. CDR3 bases: TGCAGCGTTGAAGACATAAATGGCTACACCTTC. This encodes CSVEDINGYTF. V and J are TRBV29-1 and TRBJ1-2; D is ambiguous. The CDR3 runs 11 residues. The V and J ends lost 0 bases and 6 bases respectively, with 5 bases between them. Looked up from germline, CDR1 is SQVTM and CDR2 is ANQGSEA. The full variable domain, its missing parts supplied by reference TRBV29-1 and TRBJ1-2, is SAVISQKPSRDICQRGTSLTIQCQVDSQVTMMFWYRQQPGQSLTLIATANQGSEATYESGFVIDKFPISRPNLTFSTLTVSNMSPEDSSIYLCSVEDINGYTFGSGTRLTVV.

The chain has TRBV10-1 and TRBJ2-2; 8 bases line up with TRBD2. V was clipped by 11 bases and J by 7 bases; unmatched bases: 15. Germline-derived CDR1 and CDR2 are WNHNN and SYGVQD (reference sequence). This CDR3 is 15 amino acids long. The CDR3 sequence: CAHDGQREWGGELFF. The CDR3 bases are TGCGCCCACGACGGGCAGCGGGAGTGGGGCGGGGAGCTGTTTTTT.

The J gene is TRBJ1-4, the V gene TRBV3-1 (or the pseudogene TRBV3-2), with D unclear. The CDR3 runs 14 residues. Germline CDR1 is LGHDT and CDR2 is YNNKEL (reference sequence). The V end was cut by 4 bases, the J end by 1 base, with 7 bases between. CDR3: CASSPGVTNEKLFF. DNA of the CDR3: TGTGCCAGCAGCCCCGGGGTAACTAATGAAAAACTGTTTTTT.